Listed below are T cell receptor beta chains from one sample, sequenced in a study of blood T cell repertoires in COVID-19. Libraries were prepared by immunoSEQ multiplex PCR; TCRdb keeps only in-frame clonotypes and omits some of them. Here the sample spans 150,000 or so clones, about 76% being singletons. Sequencing was carried out using peripheral blood. These receptors were obtained from a woman between 65 and 79 years old with COVID-19, enrolled during active disease. Both conserved end residues are part of each CDR3. The D gene is left open where the match is weak. Size tells how often a clone was seen (once, few, many) or the class of an expanded clone, and some rows leave it out.

TRBD1	TRBV6-4	few	15	TRBJ1-5	TGTGCCAGCAGTTCCACAGGGGGCGGCAATCAGCCCCAGCATTTT	CASSSTGGGNQPQHF
TRBD1	TRBV24-1	.	13	TRBJ1-5	TGTGCCACCGGGGGACAGAACAATCAGCCCCAGCATTTT	CATGGQNNQPQHF
TRBD1	TRBV18	.	16	TRBJ1-3	TGTGCCAGCTCACGGACAGGAGATTACTCTGGAAACACCATATATTTT	CASSRTGDYSGNTIYF
.	TRBV4-1	.	13	TRBJ2-1	TGCGCCAGCAGCCATGGGGCCAGCAATGAGCAGTTCTTC	CASSHGASNEQFF
.	TRBV5-5	.	12	TRBJ2-5	TGTGCCAGCAGCTTCGGGTGGGAGACCCAGTACTTC	CASSFGWETQYF
TRBD1	TRBV6-4	.	15	TRBJ2-3	TGTGCCAGCAGTGACATGACAGGGGGCCCAGATACGCAGTATTTT	CASSDMTGGPDTQYF
.	TRBV24-1	few	14	TRBJ2-3	TGTGCCACCAGTGACGCTACGTACACAGATACGCAGTATTTT	CATSDATYTDTQYF
.	TRBV4-2	.	16	TRBJ2-3	TGTGCCAGCAGCCAAGATGGGTCCGGGGGCACAGATACGCAGTATTTT	CASSQDGSGGTDTQYF
TRBD1	TRBV30	.	15	TRBJ1-2	TGTGCCTGGAGTGTACTACAGGGGCTTAACTATGGCTACACCTTC	CAWSVLQGLNYGYTF
TRBD1	TRBV5-1	.	19	TRBJ1-6	TGCGCCAGCAGCTTCGGCCTGGTGGCAGGGGGCCATTATAATTCACCCCTCCACTTT	CASSFGLVAGGHYNSPLHF
TRBD2	TRBV7-2	once	14	TRBJ2-5	TGTGCCAGCAGCTTCTCGACTAGCGGGGAGACCCAGTACTTC	CASSFSTSGETQYF
TRBD1	TRBV6-2/TRBV6-3	.	15	TRBJ1-2	TGTGCCAGCAGTTACCGCAACGGACAGGGATGGGGCTACACCTTC	CASSYRNGQGWGYTF
TRBD1	TRBV29-1	.	13	TRBJ1-2	TGCAGCGTTGTGGGGACAGCTAACTATGGCTACACCTTC	CSVVGTANYGYTF
.	TRBV21-1	.	14	TRBJ2-7	TGTGCCAGCACCCCATGCCCAGGCTCCTACGAGCAGTACTTC	CASTPCPGSYEQYF
.	TRBV7-8	.	17	TRBJ2-7	TGTGCCAGCCTCCGAACCCCTCCGGGACACCAGCAGTACGAGCAGTACTTC	CASLRTPPGHQQYEQYF
.	TRBV5-1	few	13	TRBJ1-1	TGCGCCAGCAGCTGGGGGGTCAACACTGAAGCTTTCTTT	CASSWGVNTEAFF
.	TRBV6-2/TRBV6-3	.	13	TRBJ1-2	TGTGCCAGCAGTTCGCGTGGGGGCCGGGGCTACACCTTC	CASSSRGGRGYTF
.	TRBV3-1/TRBV3-2	many	13	TRBJ1-2	TGTGCCAGCAGCCGAGACAGTAATAATGGCTACACCTTC	CASSRDSNNGYTF
.	TRBV5-8	few	17	TRBJ1-6	TGTGCCAGCAGCAATAATTTCTGGAGCTCCTATAATTCACCCCTCCACTTT	CASSNNFWSSYNSPLHF
.	TRBV6-5	.	11	TRBJ1-2	TGTGCCAGCAGTTATACAGAAGGCTACACCTTC	CASSYTEGYTF
.	TRBV5-1	.	15	TRBJ1-1	TGCGCCAGCAGGCCGGGGGGGCCTAGGGGTACTGAAGCTTTCTTT	CASRPGGPRGTEAFF
.	TRBV12-3/TRBV12-4	.	13	TRBJ1-2	TGTGCCAGCAGTTTAGGCGGGTACTATGGCTACACCTTC	CASSLGGYYGYTF
.	TRBV24-1	.	14	TRBJ2-3	TGTGCCACCAGTGATCGGAGTAGCACAGATACGCAGTATTTT	CATSDRSSTDTQYF
.	TRBV6-6	.	13	TRBJ1-3	TGTGCCAGCAGTTACCCCGGAACTACCACCATATATTTT	CASSYPGTTTIYF
TRBD1	TRBV30	.	15	TRBJ1-6	TGTGCCTGGAGTGTAGGGGGCGTCTATAATTCACCCCTCCACTTT	CAWSVGGVYNSPLHF
.	TRBV6-5	.	16	TRBJ2-5	TGTGCCAGCAGTTACTCCCCCCTGGGAGGGGGGGAGACCCAGTACTTC	CASSYSPLGGGETQYF
TRBD1	TRBV29-1	.	12	TRBJ1-2	TGCAGCGTTGGGGACAGGTCCTTAGGCTACACCTTC	CSVGDRSLGYTF
.	TRBV5-1	.	13	TRBJ2-5	TGCGCCAGCACACGGACTCTGGGAGAGACCCAGTACTTC	CASTRTLGETQYF
.	TRBV5-1	few	13	TRBJ1-2	TGCGCCAGCAGCCTAACCCACGTTCATGGCTACACCTTC	CASSLTHVHGYTF
.	TRBV6-2/TRBV6-3	.	16	TRBJ2-2	TGTGCCAGCAGTCGCAATACTGGACTTGCCACCGGGGAGCTGTTTTTT	CASSRNTGLATGELFF
TRBD1	TRBV28	.	15	TRBJ1-1	TGTGCCAGCAGTTCAATAGACAGGGGAGGAACTGAAGCTTTCTTT	CASSSIDRGGTEAFF
TRBD2	TRBV4-1	.	17	TRBJ2-4	TGCGCCAGCAGCCAAGGGCTCTTAGTGGGAGGGGAAAACATTCAGTACTTC	CASSQGLLVGGENIQYF
.	TRBV20-1	.	11	TRBJ1-6	TGCAGTGCTACAGCGAATTCACCCCTCCACTTT	CSATANSPLHF
.	TRBV18	.	14	TRBJ1-5	TGTGCCAGCTCACCAGTAGGGACAAATGATCCCCAGCATTTT	CASSPVGTNDPQHF
.	TRBV24-1	.	11	TRBJ1-2	TGTGCCACCAGTGACCCCGGTGGCTACACCTTC	CATSDPGGYTF
TRBD1	TRBV7-2	.	15	TRBJ1-3	TGTGCCAGCAGCTCACAGGGGGCCACTGGAAACACCATATATTTT	CASSSQGATGNTIYF
TRBD1	TRBV7-9	.	15	TRBJ2-3	TGTGCCAGCAGCACCTGGGTTGGACAGGGGGATACGCAGTATTTT	CASSTWVGQGDTQYF
.	TRBV18	.	20	TRBJ2-6	TGTGCCAGCTCCCCCATGAAGATACAGGTCTTCAGCTCTGGGGCCAACGTCCTGACTTTC	CASSPMKIQVFSSGANVLTF
TRBD1	TRBV5-6	.	13	TRBJ1-4	TGTGCCAGCAGCTTGGTGCAGGGGGAGAAACTGTTTTTT	CASSLVQGEKLFF
.	TRBV5-1	.	15	TRBJ1-3	TGCGCCAGCGCTACAGAACCGGTGGCTGGAAACACCATATATTTT	CASATEPVAGNTIYF
.	TRBV29-1	.	12	TRBJ1-4	TGCAGCGTTGGATTCAGGGAAGAAAAACTGTTTTTT	CSVGFREEKLFF
TRBD2	TRBV9	.	16	TRBJ2-1	TGTGCCAGCAGCGCCAGGAGCGGGGGAGCCTACAATGAGCAGTTCTTC	CASSARSGGAYNEQFF
.	TRBV28	few	15	TRBJ2-6	TGTGCCAGCCGCCTGGGGGGGCCTGGGGCCAACGTCCTGACTTTC	CASRLGGPGANVLTF
.	TRBV14	few	14	TRBJ2-1	TGTGCCAGCAGCCCACTAGGACAGAGCGATGAGCAGTTCTTC	CASSPLGQSDEQFF
.	TRBV30	.	15	TRBJ2-6	TGTGCCAGCAACACAGGAAGCTCTGGGGCCAACGTCCTGACTTTC	CASNTGSSGANVLTF
.	TRBV6-1	.	13	TRBJ2-5	TGTGCCAGCAGTGAACATCAGCAAGAGACCCAGTACTTC	CASSEHQQETQYF
.	TRBV7-2	.	13	TRBJ2-7	TGTGCCAGCAGCTGGGGGGGGGCTGGCGAGCAGTACTTC	CASSWGGAGEQYF
.	TRBV20-1	few	14	TRBJ1-1	TGCAGTGCTAGTAGGGGATGGGGAGGGACTGAAGCTTTCTTT	CSASRGWGGTEAFF
TRBD2	TRBV9	few	15	TRBJ2-5	TGTGCCAGCAGCGTAGCGGGGGGTCCACAAGAGACCCAGTACTTC	CASSVAGGPQETQYF
.	TRBV6-4	.	18	TRBJ2-2	TGTGCCAGCAGTGAGAAAGGAGGGCAGGGGGCGAACACCGGGGAGCTGTTTTTT	CASSEKGGQGANTGELFF
TRBD1	TRBV5-1	.	16	TRBJ1-2	TGCGCCAGCAGCAGTGAGGGACAGGGAGGCAACTATGGCTACACCTTC	CASSSEGQGGNYGYTF
TRBD1	TRBV29-1	few	14	TRBJ1-1	TGCAGCGTTGATGGGCAGGGGGCGAGCACTGAAGCTTTCTTT	CSVDGQGASTEAFF
TRBD2	TRBV5-1	.	16	TRBJ2-1	TGCGCCAGCAGCTTGGATACTAGCGGGGATTACAATGAGCAGTTCTTC	CASSLDTSGDYNEQFF
TRBD1	TRBV19	.	15	TRBJ1-4	TGTGCCAGTAATCCGGACAGGGGGCAGAGAGAAAAACTGTTTTTT	CASNPDRGQREKLFF
TRBD1	TRBV10-3	.	17	TRBJ2-7	TGTGCCATCAGTGAGGAGAGTGGGACAGGGCCATCCTACGAGCAGTACTTC	CAISEESGTGPSYEQYF
.	TRBV2	.	13	TRBJ2-5	TGTGCCAGCAGAAATAGCGGAGACGAGACCCAGTACTTC	CASRNSGDETQYF
.	TRBV4-2	.	17	TRBJ2-6	TGTGCCAGCAGCCAAGGGCAGGGGCAGGTTGGGGCCAACGTCCTGACTTTC	CASSQGQGQVGANVLTF
.	TRBV5-5	once	14	TRBJ1-4	TGTGCCAGCAGCTTGGGTGGCGGGGCTGAAAAACTGTTTTTT	CASSLGGGAEKLFF
TRBD1	TRBV18	.	15	TRBJ2-2	TGTGCCAGCTCACCCCTCGGACAGGGAGCCGGGGAGCTGTTTTTT	CASSPLGQGAGELFF